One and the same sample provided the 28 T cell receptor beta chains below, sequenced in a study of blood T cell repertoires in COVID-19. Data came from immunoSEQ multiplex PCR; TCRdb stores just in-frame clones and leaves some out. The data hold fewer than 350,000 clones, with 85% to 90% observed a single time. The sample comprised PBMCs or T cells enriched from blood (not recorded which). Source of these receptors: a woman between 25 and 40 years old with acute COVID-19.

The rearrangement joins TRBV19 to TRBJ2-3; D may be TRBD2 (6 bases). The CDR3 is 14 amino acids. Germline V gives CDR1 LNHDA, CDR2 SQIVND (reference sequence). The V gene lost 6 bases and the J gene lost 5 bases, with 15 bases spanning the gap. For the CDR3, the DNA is TGTGCCAGTAGCCTTGGGGGGTTCGGAGATACGCAGTATTTT. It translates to CASSLGGFGDTQYF.

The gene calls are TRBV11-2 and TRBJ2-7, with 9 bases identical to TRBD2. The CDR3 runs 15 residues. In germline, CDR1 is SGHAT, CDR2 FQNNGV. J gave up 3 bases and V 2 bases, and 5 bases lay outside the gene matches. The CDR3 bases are TGTGCCAGCAGCTTAAATAGCGGGAGTGGCTACGAGCAGTACTTC. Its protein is CASSLNSGSGYEQYF.

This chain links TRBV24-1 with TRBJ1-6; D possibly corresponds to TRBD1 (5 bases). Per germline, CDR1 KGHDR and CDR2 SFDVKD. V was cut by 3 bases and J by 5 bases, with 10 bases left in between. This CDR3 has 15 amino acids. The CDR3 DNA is TGTGCCACCAGTGATGCGACCAGGGATAATTCACCCCTCCACTTT. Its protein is CATSDATRDNSPLHF.

The CDR3 here is CASTPGGTYEQYF. CDR3 DNA sequence: TGTGCCAGCACCCCAGGGGGTACCTACGAGCAGTACTTC. The chain employs TRBV2 and TRBJ2-7; the match to TRBD1 covers 7 bases. This CDR3 is 13 amino acids long. V lost 7 bases and J lost 2; bases outside the gene matches: 5. CDR1 SNHLY and CDR2 FYNNEI come from the germline V gene.

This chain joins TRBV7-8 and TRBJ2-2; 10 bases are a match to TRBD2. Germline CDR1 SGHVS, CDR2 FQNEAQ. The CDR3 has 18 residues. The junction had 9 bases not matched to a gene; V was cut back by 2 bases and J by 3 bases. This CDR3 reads CASSLSGRAGQYTGELFF. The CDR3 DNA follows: TGTGCCAGCAGCTTAAGCGGGAGGGCGGGGCAGTACACCGGGGAGCTGTTTTTT.

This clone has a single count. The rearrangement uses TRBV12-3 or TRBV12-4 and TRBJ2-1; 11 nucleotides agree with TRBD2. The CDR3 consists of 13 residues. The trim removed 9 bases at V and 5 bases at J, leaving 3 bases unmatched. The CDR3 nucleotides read TGTGCCAGTGGGACTAGCGGAAACAATGAGCAGTTCTTC. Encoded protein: CASGTSGNNEQFF.

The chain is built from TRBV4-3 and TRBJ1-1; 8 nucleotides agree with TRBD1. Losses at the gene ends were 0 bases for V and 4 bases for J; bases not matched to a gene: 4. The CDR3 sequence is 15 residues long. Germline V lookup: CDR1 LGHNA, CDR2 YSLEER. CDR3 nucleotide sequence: TGCGCCAGCAGCCAAGACAGGGGGCTTGCCACTGAAGCTTTCTTT. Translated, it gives CASSQDRGLATEAFF.

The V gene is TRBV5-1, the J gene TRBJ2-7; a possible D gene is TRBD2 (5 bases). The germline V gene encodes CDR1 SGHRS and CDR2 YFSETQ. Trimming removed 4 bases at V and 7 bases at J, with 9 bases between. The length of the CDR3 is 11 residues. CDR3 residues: CASSTTGEQYF. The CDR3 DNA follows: TGCGCCAGCAGCACAACGGGGGAGCAGTACTTC.

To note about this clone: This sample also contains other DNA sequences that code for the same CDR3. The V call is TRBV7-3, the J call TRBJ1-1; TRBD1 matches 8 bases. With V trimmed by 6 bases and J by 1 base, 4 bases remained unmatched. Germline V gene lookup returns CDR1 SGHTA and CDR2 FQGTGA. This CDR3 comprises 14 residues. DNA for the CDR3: TGTGCCAGCAGTTCCGGGACAGGGAACACTGAAGCTTTCTTT. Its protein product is CASSSGTGNTEAFF.

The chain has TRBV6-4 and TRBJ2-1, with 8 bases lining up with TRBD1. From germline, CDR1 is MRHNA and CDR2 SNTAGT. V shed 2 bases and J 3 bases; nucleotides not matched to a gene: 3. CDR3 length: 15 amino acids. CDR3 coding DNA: TGTGCCAGCAGTGACAACAGGGGGGACTACAATGAGCAGTTCTTC. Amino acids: CASSDNRGDYNEQFF.

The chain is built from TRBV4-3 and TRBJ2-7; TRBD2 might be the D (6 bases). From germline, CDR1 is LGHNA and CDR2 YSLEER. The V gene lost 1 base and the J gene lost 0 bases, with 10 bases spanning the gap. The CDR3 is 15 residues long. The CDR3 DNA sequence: TGCGCCAGCAGCCAAGTTCGGGACTCCTCCTACGAGCAGTACTTC. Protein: CASSQVRDSSYEQYF.

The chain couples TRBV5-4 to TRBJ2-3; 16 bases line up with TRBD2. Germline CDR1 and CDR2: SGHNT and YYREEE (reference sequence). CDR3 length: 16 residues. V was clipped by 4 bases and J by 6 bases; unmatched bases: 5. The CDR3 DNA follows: TGTGCCAGCAGCCGGGGACTAGCGGGAGGGATTGATACGCAGTATTTT. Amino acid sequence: CASSRGLAGGIDTQYF.

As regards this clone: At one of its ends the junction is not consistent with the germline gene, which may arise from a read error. Here the CDR3 DNA reads TGTGCCAGCAGTGAGAGTGCTCTAGATTCGGTCTTC. This translates into CASSESALDSVF. The chain links TRBV25-1 to TRBJ2-1; D ambiguous. The CDR3 has 12 residues. Germline V CDR1 and CDR2: MGHDK, SYGVNS.

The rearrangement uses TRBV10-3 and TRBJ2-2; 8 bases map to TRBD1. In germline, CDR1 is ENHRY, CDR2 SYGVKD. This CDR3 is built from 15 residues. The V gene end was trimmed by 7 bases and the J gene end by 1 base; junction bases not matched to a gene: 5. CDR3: CAITSGTGNTGELFF. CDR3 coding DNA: TGTGCCATCACATCCGGGACAGGGAACACCGGGGAGCTGTTTTTT.

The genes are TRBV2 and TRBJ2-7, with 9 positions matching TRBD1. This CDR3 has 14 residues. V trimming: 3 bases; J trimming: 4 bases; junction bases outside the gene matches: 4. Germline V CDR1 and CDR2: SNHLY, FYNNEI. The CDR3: CASSEGQGHYEQYF. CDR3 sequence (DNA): TGTGCCAGCAGTGAGGGACAGGGACATTACGAGCAGTACTTC.

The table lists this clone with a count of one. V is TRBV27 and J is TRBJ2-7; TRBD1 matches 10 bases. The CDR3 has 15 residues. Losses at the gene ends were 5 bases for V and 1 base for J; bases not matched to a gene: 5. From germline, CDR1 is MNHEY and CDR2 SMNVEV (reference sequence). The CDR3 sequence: CASSTWDRGSYEQYF. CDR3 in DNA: TGTGCCAGCAGTACCTGGGACAGGGGTTCCTACGAGCAGTACTTC.

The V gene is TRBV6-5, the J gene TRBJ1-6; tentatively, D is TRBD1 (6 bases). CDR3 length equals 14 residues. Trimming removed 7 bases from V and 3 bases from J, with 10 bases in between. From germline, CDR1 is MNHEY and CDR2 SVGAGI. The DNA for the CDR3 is TGTGCCAGCAAGGGGGGGAGCTATAATTCACCCCTCCACTTT. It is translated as CASKGGSYNSPLHF.

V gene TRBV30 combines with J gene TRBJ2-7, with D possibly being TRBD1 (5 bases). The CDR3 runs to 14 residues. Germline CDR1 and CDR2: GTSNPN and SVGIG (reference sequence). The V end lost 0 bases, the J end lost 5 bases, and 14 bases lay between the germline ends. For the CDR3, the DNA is TGTGCCTGGAGTGTAGGCCAGGGTTCCGACGAGCAGTACTTC. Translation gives CAWSVGQGSDEQYF.

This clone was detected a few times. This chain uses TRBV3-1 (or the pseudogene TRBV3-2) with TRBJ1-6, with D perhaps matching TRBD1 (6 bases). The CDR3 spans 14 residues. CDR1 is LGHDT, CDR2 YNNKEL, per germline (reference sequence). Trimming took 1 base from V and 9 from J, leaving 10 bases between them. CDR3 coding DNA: TGTGCCAGCAGCCAAGCAGGGGTAGGTTCACCCCTCCACTTT. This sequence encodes CASSQAGVGSPLHF.

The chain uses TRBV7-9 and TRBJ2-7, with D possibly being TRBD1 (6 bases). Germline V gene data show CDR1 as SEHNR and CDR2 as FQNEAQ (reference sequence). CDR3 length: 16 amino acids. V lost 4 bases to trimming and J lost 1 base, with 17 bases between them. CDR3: CASSSSTGLTSYEQYF. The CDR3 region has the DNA TGTGCCAGCAGCTCATCGACAGGCCTTACTTCCTACGAGCAGTACTTC.

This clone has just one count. CDR3 amino acids: CASSQAAGPVAYEQYF. As DNA, the CDR3 is TGTGCCAGCAGCCAAGCAGCGGGCCCGGTGGCCTACGAGCAGTACTTC. The gene calls are TRBV7-2 and TRBJ2-7; perhaps TRBD2 as D (6 bases). CDR3 size: 16 residues. The ends were cut back, 5 bases at V and 2 bases at J, with 19 bases in the middle. The germline CDR1 and CDR2 sequences are SGHTA and FQGNSA.

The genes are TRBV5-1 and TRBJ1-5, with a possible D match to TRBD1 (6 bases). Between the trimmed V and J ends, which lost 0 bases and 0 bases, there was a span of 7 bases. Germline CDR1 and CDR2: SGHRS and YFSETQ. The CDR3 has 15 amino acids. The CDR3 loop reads CASSLAGDSNQPQHF. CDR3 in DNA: TGCGCCAGCAGCTTGGCAGGGGATAGCAATCAGCCCCAGCATTTT.

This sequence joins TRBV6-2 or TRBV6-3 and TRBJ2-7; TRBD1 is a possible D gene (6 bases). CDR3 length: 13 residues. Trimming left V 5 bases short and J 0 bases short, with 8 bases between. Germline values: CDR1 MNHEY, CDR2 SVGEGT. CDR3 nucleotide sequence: TGTGCCAGCAGTACGGACAGCTCCTACGAGCAGTACTTC. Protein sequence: CASSTDSSYEQYF.

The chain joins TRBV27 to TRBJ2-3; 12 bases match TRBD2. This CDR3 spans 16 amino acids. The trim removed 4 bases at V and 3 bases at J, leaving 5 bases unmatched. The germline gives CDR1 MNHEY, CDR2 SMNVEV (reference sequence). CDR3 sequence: CASSSWTSGETDTQYF. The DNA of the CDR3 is TGTGCCAGCAGTTCGTGGACTAGCGGGGAAACAGATACGCAGTATTTT.

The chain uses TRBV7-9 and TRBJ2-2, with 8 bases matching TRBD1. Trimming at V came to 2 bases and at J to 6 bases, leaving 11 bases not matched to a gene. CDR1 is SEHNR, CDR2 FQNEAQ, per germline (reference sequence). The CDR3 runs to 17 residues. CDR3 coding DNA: TGTGCCAGCAGCTTACCGTTGGACAGGGTCGGTTCCGGGGAGCTGTTTTTT. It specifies CASSLPLDRVGSGELFF.

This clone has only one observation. CDR3 DNA sequence: TGTGCCAGCAGCGCGGAGTATGGCTACACCTTC. Translating gives CASSAEYGYTF. The chain joins TRBV9 to TRBJ1-2; unclear D gene. Germline assignment: CDR1 SGDLS and CDR2 YYNGEE. The CDR3 runs to 11 residues. The V gene lost 3 bases and the J gene lost 5 bases, with 5 bases spanning the gap. The full variable domain, rest sourced from reference TRBV9 and TRBJ1-2, is DSGVTQTPKHLITATGQRVTLRCSPRSGDLSVYWYQQSLDQGLQFLIQYYNGEERAKGNILERFSAQQFPDLHSELNLSSLELGDSALYFCASSAEYGYTFGSGTRLTVV.

The CDR3 coding sequence is TGTGCCAGCAGCCAAGCCGGGACAGGAGGCTACACCTTC. Its protein is CASSQAGTGGYTF. The V gene is TRBV3-1 (or the pseudogene TRBV3-2), the J gene TRBJ1-2, with TRBD1 matching over 8 bases. Trimming took 1 base from V and 8 from J; bases not matched to a gene: 3. The CDR3 totals 13 residues. The germline V gene has CDR1 LGHDT and CDR2 YNNKEL (reference sequence).

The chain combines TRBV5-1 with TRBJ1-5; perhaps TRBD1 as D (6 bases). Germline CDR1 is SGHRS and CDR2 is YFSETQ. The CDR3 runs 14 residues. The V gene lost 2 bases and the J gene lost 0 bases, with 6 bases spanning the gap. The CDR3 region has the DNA TGCGCCAGCAGCTTAGGGGGTAGCAATCAGCCCCAGCATTTT. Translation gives CASSLGGSNQPQHF.